This T cell receptor (beta chain) was observed in a study of blood T cells in healthy people across ages (dated by TCRdb to the mid-2010s). About the investigation overall: In model experiments, template switching captured about one uniquely barcoded TCR beta cDNA molecule for every two T cells. Using deep sequencing normalized with unique cDNA molecular identifiers, the study measured how TCR beta repertoire diversity changes with age. Four age groups were formed from the donors: young (average approximately 15 years), middle-aged (approximately 40), aged (62) and long-lived (less than 85). To avoid experimental bias, donors of different ages were randomly spread across the sequencing lanes. For two donors (one aged 18 to 30 and one aged 80 or older), the study analyzed two additional independent replicas of 1 million unique cDNA reads from the same blood draw. Broader findings and caveats from the paper: A strong correlation was found between observed TCR beta diversity and the percentage of naive T cells measured by flow cytometry. Since profiling was done on bulk unsorted PBMCs, naive and antigen-experienced compartments could not be conclusively compared. Because the CMV infection status of the donors was unknown, age-related changes in expanded clonotypes may potentially have been confounded. Estimates of total diversity based on one million sequenced T cells were considered lower bounds and underestimates. As age increased, observed TCR beta diversity per million T cells dropped in a roughly linear way, and a significant reduction was already evident by age 40. Compared with the aged group, more naive CD4+ T cells, fewer expanded clones and increased TCR diversity were shown by the long-lived group, suggesting age selection.

Receptors were amplified or captured by 5' RACE. Sequencing instrument: Illumina HiSeq 2500. A second PCR of roughly 6 to 11 cycles was run with a J-beta primer mix and a sample-barcoded 5' primer. A template-switch 5' adaptor carrying 12 random nucleotides introduced a unique molecular identifier onto each TCR beta cDNA molecule. Each sample yielded at least 2.5 million CDR3-containing paired-end reads. All of the RNA was converted into first-strand cDNA using the Mint cDNA synthesis kit, with a TRBC-specific oligonucleotide serving as the primer. Following uracil-DNA glycosylase treatment, all cDNA underwent a first 18-cycle PCR with the universal primers M1SS and BC2_uni_R. As for how the authors treated the data: Each sample was normalized by randomly selecting 1 million high-quality reads, each carrying a distinct molecular identifier. Instead of being binned into consensus sequences, reads that shared molecular identifiers were thrown out. MiTCR, with a Q25 quality threshold and the strictest error-elimination algorithm, was used for CDR3 identification, clonotype clustering and error correction. Lower-bound total TCR beta diversity was estimated with a nonparametric unseen species model using Euler transformation. The public reads were reprocessed in TCRdb via fastp at Q25 and MiXCR, keeping in-frame beta chains. Rows matching on CDR3 protein sequence are summarized as one entry with the most common DNA and genes. These V and J calls rely on TCRdb rather than the paper's analysis. The sample table shows over 600,000 distinct CDR3 sequences, and about 45% are seen once. The top ten clonotypes cover roughly 18% of the sample.

Comment on this clonotype: The antigen it binds to is not known. There are no base qualities to consult, and no much larger clone falls within one base.

Counted from cysteine to phenylalanine, this CDR3 has 16 amino acids. The retained sequence is limited to the CDR3, 48 bases, with the frame set at the first base. Trimming takes 0 bases off V and 5 bases off J; junction bases not matched to a gene: 7. Via the germline V gene (reference sequence), CDR1 is MNHEY and CDR2 SMNVEV. The roughly 37 donors, aged about 6 to 95 years, were systemically healthy Caucasian individuals from Russia. Each donor gave 8.5 to 10 milliliters of peripheral blood, collected into EDTA-treated Vacutainer tubes. PBMCs were isolated by Ficoll-Paque density-gradient centrifugation, with at least 7 million obtained per sample. Total RNA, at least 6 micrograms per sample, was extracted from PBMCs with Trizol reagent. Naive CD45RAhigh/CD27high T cell percentages were measured by flow cytometry on a PBMC aliquot from every donor.

The specimen was blood. The TCR sequence derives from a man older than 75 in good health. The chain links TRBV27 with TRBJ2-7; 10 bases in between match TRBD2. The CDR3 region has the sequence CASSLSIGLAAHEQYF. Read as DNA, the sequence is TGTGCCAGCAGTTTATCGATCGGACTAGCGGCACACGAGCAGTACTTC.